This T cell receptor beta chain stems from a study of T cells in Graves' hyperthyroidism and ophthalmopathy. General study results and limits: Blood samples included most of the expanded thyroid clonotypes exceeding 0.001. Progression to ophthalmopathy was predicted a median of roughly seven months early.

This clonotype was seen at least ten times. The antigen is not known. Researchers amplified the TCR beta CDR3 regions from RNA transcripts. HTBI primers were employed in a first-round RT-PCR of the TCR CDR3. A single record per CDR3 protein comes from TCRdb applying MiXCR to the multiplex PCR reads. Of approximately 620,000 distinct CDR3 sequences listed, 16% were seen once; the top ten hold under 3.5%. The length of the CDR3 is 13 residues. Germline values: CDR1 MNHEY, CDR2 SVGAGI. Trimming removed 0 bases from V and 7 bases from J, with 8 bases in between. The sequenced sample was blood. The receptor comes from a woman aged 40 to 50 with Graves' ophthalmopathy. This rearrangement joins TRBV6-5 to TRBJ2-3; D uncertain. CDR3 bases: TGTGCCAGCAGTTACTCGAAGTTAAATACGCAGTATTTT. Translating gives CASSYSKLNTQYF.